Presented here are 28 T cell receptor beta chains from one specimen sequenced in a study of blood T cell repertoires in COVID-19. Assay used: immunoSEQ multiplex PCR; TCRdb lists only in-frame clones, some missing. This sample carries about 330,000 clones, approximately 88% of them seen once, and the ten largest clones take over 4.5%. Sequenced input: PBMCs or T cells enriched from blood (not recorded which). These receptor sequences come from a man aged 30 to 39 who had recovered from COVID-19.

The chain has TRBV3-1 (or the pseudogene TRBV3-2) and TRBJ2-3, with 11 positions matching TRBD2. The CDR3 is 15 residues long. Germline values: CDR1 LGHDT, CDR2 YNNKEL (reference sequence). After removal of 2 bases from V and 5 bases from J, the junction contained 3 bases not matched to a gene. The chain's CDR3 is CASSQLAGGLDTQYF. In DNA form, the CDR3 reads TGTGCCAGCAGCCAACTAGCGGGGGGTTTAGATACGCAGTATTTT.

V is TRBV4-2 and J is TRBJ1-6; D remains ambiguous. Germline V lookup: CDR1 LGHNA, CDR2 YNFKEQ. This CDR3 comprises 15 residues. V lost 2 bases and J lost 5, with 10 bases in between. Written as DNA, the CDR3 is TGTGCCAGCAGCCAACCGGACGGGGATAATTCACCCCTCCACTTT. Protein sequence: CASSQPDGDNSPLHF.

CDR3 residues: CASSSGRGSQPQHF. Here the CDR3 DNA reads TGTGCCAGCAGCTCCGGCAGGGGTAGCCAGCCCCAGCATTTT. The V gene is TRBV9, the J gene TRBJ1-5, with TRBD1 as a possible D gene (6 bases). The CDR3 is made up of 14 amino acids. Trimming pared 4 bases from V and 7 bases from J, leaving 15 bases between. The germline V gene encodes CDR1 SGDLS and CDR2 YYNGEE.

V is TRBV12-3 or TRBV12-4 and J is TRBJ1-1, with unresolved D. CDR3 length: 13 residues. Trimming removed 2 bases at V and 5 bases at J, with 9 bases between. The chain's CDR3 is CASSLNTRTEAFF. The CDR3 DNA reads as TGTGCCAGCAGTTTAAATACCCGGACTGAAGCTTTCTTT.

V usage is TRBV28 and J usage is TRBJ1-1; 7 nucleotides line up with TRBD1. The germline V gene has CDR1 MDHEN and CDR2 SYDVKM. The CDR3 totals 15 residues. The V gene end was trimmed by 8 bases and the J gene end by 3 bases; junction bases not matched to a gene: 12. The CDR3 loop is CASGVTGAGDTEAFF. The CDR3 region has the DNA TGTGCCAGCGGGGTAACAGGGGCAGGGGACACTGAAGCTTTCTTT.

J is TRBJ1-1 and V is TRBV30; TRBD1 aligns across 7 bases. The CDR3 is 11 amino acids. The trim removed 7 bases at V and 10 bases at J, leaving 9 bases unmatched. Germline CDR1 is GTSNPN and CDR2 is SVGIG (reference sequence). The CDR3 DNA is TGTGCCTTTGAGGAGGGGGCATCAGCTTTCTTT. Amino acids: CAFEEGASAFF. The whole variable domain, remainder taken from reference TRBV30 and TRBJ1-1, is SQTIHQWPATLVQPVGSPLSLECTVEGTSNPNLYWYRQAAGRGLQLLFYSVGIGQISSEVPQNLSASRPQDRQFILSSKKLLLSDSGFYLCAFEEGASAFFGQGTRLTVV.

With respect to this clone: Its ends do not fully match the called genes, so a read error is possible. This chain connects TRBV10-2 to TRBJ1-5; 12 bases fit TRBD1. Germline V CDR1 and CDR2: WSHSY, SAAADI. The CDR3 has 14 amino acids. CDR3 in amino acids: CASTGTGGNQPQHF. In nucleotides, the CDR3 is TGCGCCAGCACCGGGACAGGGGGCAACCAGCCCCAGCATTTT.

This sequence joins TRBV9 and TRBJ2-3, with 11 nucleotides matching TRBD2. V shed 0 bases and J 7 bases; nucleotides not matched to a gene: 7. The germline V gene encodes CDR1 SGDLS and CDR2 YYNGEE. The CDR3 covers 16 residues. The CDR3 coding sequence is TGTGCCAGCAGCGTAGCTGGGACTAGCGGAGTCTATACGCAGTATTTT. This codes for CASSVAGTSGVYTQYF.

The chain carries TRBV5-4 and TRBJ1-1; no reliable D call. Germline lookup yields CDR1 SGHNT and CDR2 YYREEE (reference sequence). V was trimmed by 2 bases and J by 1 base, leaving 9 bases between them. There are 14 residues in the CDR3. CDR3 nucleotides: TGTGCCAGCAGCTTCCCCGGTGGGAACACTGAAGCTTTCTTT. This codes for CASSFPGGNTEAFF.

This clone was seen more than once but under ten times. The chain combines TRBV4-1 with TRBJ2-7; perhaps TRBD1 as D (6 bases). CDR3 length: 17 residues. Per germline, CDR1 MGHRA and CDR2 YSYEKL. V gave up 4 bases and J gave up 1 base, with 20 bases separating them. This chain's CDR3 is CASSLEDSYPISYEQYF. The CDR3 region has the DNA TGCGCCAGCAGCCTAGAGGACAGCTACCCCATTTCCTACGAGCAGTACTTC.

The genes are TRBV10-3 and TRBJ1-2; possible D gene TRBD1, 6 bases. Germline V lookup: CDR1 ENHRY, CDR2 SYGVKD. The CDR3 covers 13 residues. Trimming stripped 10 bases from V and 4 bases from J, with 16 bases between. CDR3 amino acids: CATWTDRAYGYTF. The DNA for the CDR3 is TGTGCCACTTGGACAGATCGGGCCTATGGCTACACCTTC.

This clone was picked up a small number of times. The J gene is TRBJ2-5, the V gene TRBV5-4; 7 nucleotides agree with TRBD1. There are 16 residues in the CDR3. Germline assignment: CDR1 SGHNT and CDR2 YYREEE (reference sequence). V gave up 5 bases and J gave up 1 base; unmatched junction bases: 11. Written as DNA, the CDR3 is TGTGCCAGCAGTTCCTCCGGGACAGCGAGCCAAGAGACCCAGTACTTC. It is translated as CASSSSGTASQETQYF.

The sample holds one count of this clone. The CDR3 loop reads CASSQGTAYEQYF. Written as DNA, the CDR3 is TGCGCCAGCAGCCAAGGGACAGCCTACGAGCAGTACTTC. The chain employs TRBV5-1 and TRBJ2-7; 7 bases fit TRBD1. This CDR3 has 13 amino acids. Germline lookup yields CDR1 SGHRS and CDR2 YFSETQ. With 4 bases clipped from V and 2 bases from J, the junction kept 3 bases outside the gene matches.

The rearrangement links TRBV6-1 to TRBJ1-2; D uncertain. The CDR3 extends over 15 amino acids. Trimming took 2 bases from V and 4 from J, leaving 14 bases between them. CDR1 is MNHNS and CDR2 is SASEGT in the germline V gene. The CDR3 DNA is TGTGCCAGCAGTGAACCATCAGGAAAAGCCTATGGCTACACCTTC. It is translated as CASSEPSGKAYGYTF.

In this sample, this clone turned up a few times. The V gene is TRBV2, the J gene TRBJ2-5; 8 nucleotides match TRBD1. Germline V gives CDR1 SNHLY, CDR2 FYNNEI. The CDR3 length is 12 residues. Trimming removed 6 bases from V and 7 bases from J; junction bases left unmatched: 4. DNA of the CDR3: TGTGCCAGCAGGGGGACAGGTTCGACCCAGTACTTC. This sequence encodes CASRGTGSTQYF.

The chain recombines TRBV4-1 with TRBJ2-1; the match to TRBD1 covers 7 bases. V dropped 2 bases and J dropped 7; count of bases not matched to a gene: 11. The length of the CDR3 is 16 residues. CDR1 and CDR2 (germline): MGHRA, YSYEKL. The CDR3 nucleotides are TGCGCCAGCAGCCAACGGAGACAGGGTACGACAAATGAGCAGTTCTTC. Translated: CASSQRRQGTTNEQFF.

This rearrangement joins TRBV7-9 to TRBJ1-5; TRBD1 agrees at 8 bases. V lost 2 bases, J lost 3 bases, and 3 bases stayed unmatched. The CDR3 totals 15 residues. Germline CDR1 is SEHNR and CDR2 is FQNEAQ (reference sequence). In nucleotides, the CDR3 is TGTGCCAGCAGCTTATCGGGACAGGTCAATCAGCCCCAGCATTTT. Translated: CASSLSGQVNQPQHF. The full variable domain, with the rest looked up from reference TRBV7-9 and TRBJ1-5, is DTGVSQNPRHKITKRGQNVTFRCDPISEHNRLYWYRQTLGQGPEFLTYFQNEAQLEKSRLLSDRFSAERPKGSFSTLEIQRTEQGDSAMYLCASSLSGQVNQPQHFGDGTRLSIL.

This clone was seen a few times. The chain has TRBV12-2 and TRBJ1-6; TRBD1, the D gene given by the table, was not confirmed from the DNA. TRBV12-2 is a recognized pseudogene. The CDR3 covers 19 residues. The chain's CDR3 is CASRCRPGQDSSYNSPLHF. The CDR3 DNA sequence: TGTGCAAGTCGCTGTCGACCGGGACAGGATAGCTCCTATAATTCACCCCTCCACTTT.

The rearrangement links TRBV5-5 to TRBJ1-4; D is undetermined. V lost 1 base and J 5 bases, leaving 12 bases between the germline ends. The CDR3 has 15 amino acids. Germline-derived CDR1 and CDR2 are SGHKS and YYEKEE (reference sequence). CDR3 nucleotides: TGTGCCAGCAGCTTGTCGGGGAATACCAATGAAAAACTGTTTTTT. It codes for CASSLSGNTNEKLFF.

CDR3 DNA sequence: TGTGCCAGCGGACAGGGTTATCAGCCCCAGCATTTT. As protein: CASGQGYQPQHF. V and J are TRBV6-5 and TRBJ1-5; 8 bases fit TRBD1. Germline lookup yields CDR1 MNHEY and CDR2 SVGAGI. V lost 8 bases and J lost 5; bases outside the gene matches: 2. The CDR3 has 12 residues.

Worth noting for this clone: This sample also contains other DNA sequences that code for the same CDR3. The V and J genes are TRBV15 and TRBJ1-4; D gene uncertain. The CDR3 is 16 amino acids. Germline-derived CDR1 and CDR2 are LNHNV and YYDKDF (reference sequence). V shed 0 bases and J shed 0 bases, with 8 bases lying between them. This CDR3 is CATSRDAAATNEKLFF. The CDR3 bases are TGTGCCACCAGCAGAGATGCAGCGGCAACTAATGAAAAACTGTTTTTT.

This chain joins TRBV5-4 and TRBJ2-7; 8 nucleotides align to TRBD1. The CDR3 runs to 15 residues. CDR1 is SGHNT, CDR2 YYREEE, per germline (reference sequence). V lost 4 bases to trimming and J lost 4 bases; unmatched junction nucleotides: 10. CDR3 protein: CASSTPQGAGYEQYF. CDR3 in DNA: TGTGCCAGCAGCACCCCGCAGGGGGCCGGGTACGAGCAGTACTTC.

This clone was observed a single time. V gene TRBV5-6 combines with J gene TRBJ2-7, with D perhaps TRBD2 (6 bases). V lost 3 bases and J lost 6, with 16 bases in between. The CDR3 covers 14 residues. CDR1 and CDR2 from the germline V gene are SGHDT and YYEEEE. The CDR3: CASSSGLGTGEQYF. The CDR3 DNA follows: TGTGCCAGCAGCTCCGGTTTGGGGACTGGCGAGCAGTACTTC.

This clone has more than one count but fewer than ten. This chain connects TRBV3-1 (or the pseudogene TRBV3-2) to TRBJ2-1; D gene ambiguous. Germline V gene sequence: CDR1 LGHDT, CDR2 YNNKEL (reference sequence). The CDR3 runs to 13 residues. Trimming stripped 0 bases from V and 6 bases from J, with 6 bases between. The CDR3 DNA sequence: TGTGCCAGCAGCCAAGACAGGTTCAATGAGCAGTTCTTC. Residues: CASSQDRFNEQFF.

This clone was detected once. The rearrangement uses TRBV10-3 and TRBJ2-3; no reliable D call. This CDR3 has 11 residues. Germline lookup yields CDR1 ENHRY and CDR2 SYGVKD. The V and J ends lost 10 bases and 6 bases respectively, with 11 bases between them. DNA for the CDR3: TGTGCCACCAACCCCGGGGATACGCAGTATTTT. Translating gives CATNPGDTQYF.

As for this clone: Other nucleotide sequences from this sample produce the same CDR3. The rearrangement uses TRBV5-1 and TRBJ2-7; the match to TRBD1 covers 7 bases. CDR1 is SGHRS, CDR2 YFSETQ, per germline. This CDR3 comprises 15 residues. With 0 bases clipped from V and 0 bases from J, the junction kept 3 bases outside the gene matches. CDR3 sequence (DNA): TGCGCCAGCAGCTTGGTGGCAGGGGGCTCCTACGAGCAGTACTTC. The encoded protein is CASSLVAGGSYEQYF.

The chain's CDR3 is CASSLGAGRQPQHF. The CDR3 nucleotides read TGTGCCAGCAGCTTAGGGGCAGGGAGGCAGCCCCAGCATTTT. This chain uses TRBV7-9 with TRBJ1-5; D perhaps matches TRBD1 (5 bases). The V gene's germline CDR1 is SEHNR and CDR2 FQNEAQ (reference sequence). Trimming removed 1 base at V and 7 bases at J, with 11 bases between. This CDR3 has 14 amino acids.

This rearrangement joins TRBV7-9 to TRBJ2-7; TRBD2 aligns across 7 bases. V lost 5 bases and J lost 7; bases outside the gene matches: 17. The CDR3 is 16 amino acids. The germline V gene has CDR1 SEHNR and CDR2 FQNEAQ (reference sequence). The CDR3 region has the DNA TGTGCCAGCAGCGGAGAAGGGTCCAGCGGGGCCTGGGAGCAGTACTTC. Amino acid sequence: CASSGEGSSGAWEQYF.